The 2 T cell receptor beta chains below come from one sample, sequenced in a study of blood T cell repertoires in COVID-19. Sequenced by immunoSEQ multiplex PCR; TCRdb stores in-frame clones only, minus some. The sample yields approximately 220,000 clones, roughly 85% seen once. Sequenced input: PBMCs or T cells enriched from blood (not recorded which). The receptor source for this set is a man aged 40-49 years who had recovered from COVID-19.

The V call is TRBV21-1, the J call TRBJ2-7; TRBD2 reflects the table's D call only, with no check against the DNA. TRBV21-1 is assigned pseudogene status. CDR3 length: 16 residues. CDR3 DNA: TGTGCCAGCAGCCCCGCTAGCGGGAGACCCCCCTACGAGCAGTACTTC. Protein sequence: CASSPASGRPPYEQYF.

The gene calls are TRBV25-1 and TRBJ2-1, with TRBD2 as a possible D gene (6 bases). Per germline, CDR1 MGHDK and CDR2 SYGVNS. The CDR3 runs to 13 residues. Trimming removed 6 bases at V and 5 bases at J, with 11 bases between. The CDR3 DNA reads TGTGCCAGCAGAGGGAGGCGCAACAATGAGCAGTTCTTC. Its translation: CASRGRRNNEQFF. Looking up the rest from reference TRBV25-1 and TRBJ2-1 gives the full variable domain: EADIYQTPRYLVIGTGKKITLECSQTMGHDKMYWYQQDPGMELHLIHYSYGVNSTEKGDLSSESTVSRIRTEHFPLTLESARPSHTSQYLCASRGRRNNEQFFGPGTRLTVL.